This is a list of T cell receptor beta chains from one sample in a study of T cell responses to AZD1222 COVID-19 vaccine. Some clones are missing from TCRdb's copy, which holds only in-frame ones; the method was immunoSEQ multiplex PCR. The data show around 83,000 clones, roughly 88% seen once. The specimen was peripheral blood, collected on day 0 of AZD1222 vaccination. The origin of the receptors is an adult in good health. Both conserved end residues are part of each CDR3. D genes are given only for firm matches. Clone size appears in some rows only: once, few, many, or a class for an expanded clone.

.	TRBV28	TRBJ2-7	.	TGTGCCAGCAGAGGGAACTCCTACGAGCAGTACTTC	CASRGNSYEQYF
.	TRBV19	TRBJ1-2	.	TGTGCCAGCTACGGAGGGAGCAGGAACTATGGCTACACCTTC	CASYGGSRNYGYTF
once	TRBV3-1/TRBV3-2	TRBJ2-7	.	TGTGCCAGCAGCCAAGATGAAGGAGACTCGAGCTCCTACGAGCAGTACTTC	CASSQDEGDSSSYEQYF
.	TRBV3-1/TRBV3-2	TRBJ2-7	.	TGTGCCAGCAGCCAACTTGAGGGGGAAGAGCAGTACTTC	CASSQLEGEEQYF
.	TRBV5-1	TRBJ2-7	.	TGCGCCAGCAGCTTTAGTGGTTCGACCTACGAGCAGTACTTC	CASSFSGSTYEQYF
.	TRBV18	TRBJ1-2	.	TGTGCCAGCTCACCGGAGGGGGAAGCAGGCTACACCTTC	CASSPEGEAGYTF
.	TRBV28	TRBJ1-2	.	TGTGCCAGCAGTTCGGGGAGTCGGTATGGCTACACCTTC	CASSSGSRYGYTF
.	TRBV28	TRBJ1-2	.	TGTGCCAGCAGTTCCTCCAACCCCAACTATGGCTACACCTTC	CASSSSNPNYGYTF
.	TRBV2	TRBJ2-3	.	TGTGCCAGCAGTGAAAGATTAGTAAGGCAGTATTTT	CASSERLVRQYF
once	TRBV6-2/TRBV6-3	TRBJ1-1	.	TGTGCCAGCAGTTACCGGACAGCGGGGGTGAACACTGAAGCTTTCTTT	CASSYRTAGVNTEAFF
.	TRBV7-2	TRBJ1-5	.	TGTGCCAGCAGCTTAAAAGGGGAACCCTATAGCAATCAGCCCCAGCATTTT	CASSLKGEPYSNQPQHF
once	TRBV27	TRBJ2-7	.	TGTGCCAGCAGTCCGCGTCGGGGAGTGTCCTACGAGCAGTACTTC	CASSPRRGVSYEQYF
.	TRBV11-3	TRBJ2-1	.	TGTGCCAGCAGCTTAGGAAACAATGAGCAGTTCTTC	CASSLGNNEQFF
.	TRBV5-1	TRBJ2-5	.	TGCGCCAGCACCAGAAGCGGACAAAAAAAAGAGACCCAGTACTTC	CASTRSGQKKETQYF
.	TRBV2	TRBJ1-4	.	TGTGCCAGCGGGAGGGAAACAACTAATGAAAAACTGTTTTTT	CASGRETTNEKLFF
.	TRBV5-1	TRBJ2-1	TRBD2	TGCGCCAGCAGCTTGGGACTAGCGGCAAACAATGAGCAGTTCTTC	CASSLGLAANNEQFF
.	TRBV29-1	TRBJ1-1	.	TGCAGCGTTCACAGGCTCATGAACACTGAAGCTTTCTTT	CSVHRLMNTEAFF
.	TRBV9	TRBJ2-3	.	TGTGCCAGCAACCCTGCTGGGGGTCCAGATACGCAGTATTTT	CASNPAGGPDTQYF
.	TRBV6-5	TRBJ1-3	.	TGTGCCAGCAGCCATGGGGTGCTCTCTGGAAACACCATATATTTT	CASSHGVLSGNTIYF
.	TRBV5-1	TRBJ2-3	.	TGCGCCAGCAGCCCCTCCACAGATACGCAGTATTTT	CASSPSTDTQYF
.	TRBV10-3	TRBJ2-3	TRBD2	TGTGCCATCAGCAGGACTAGCGGGGGGGAGGCAGATACGCAGTATTTT	CAISRTSGGEADTQYF
.	TRBV6-5	TRBJ1-3	.	TGTGCCAGCAGTTACCGGGGGGTTGGAAACACCATATATTTT	CASSYRGVGNTIYF
.	TRBV7-2	TRBJ2-1	TRBD2	TGTGCCAGCAGCGCCCCGGGGGGGAGCAGCAATGAGCAGTTCTTC	CASSAPGGSSNEQFF
.	TRBV11-2	TRBJ1-6	TRBD1	TGTGCCAGCAGCCCAAGGACAGGCAATTCACCCCTCCACTTT	CASSPRTGNSPLHF
few	TRBV7-2	TRBJ1-3	.	TGTGCCAGCAGCTTCGGGGCTTTGGGAAACACCATATATTTT	CASSFGALGNTIYF
.	TRBV2	TRBJ1-5	.	TGTGCCAGCACCGAACAGGGCCCCAATCAGCCCCAGCATTTT	CASTEQGPNQPQHF
.	TRBV28	TRBJ1-6	.	TGTGCCAGCAGTGGCCCGTCGGAATGGTCACCCCTCCACTTT	CASSGPSEWSPLHF
.	TRBV10-3	TRBJ1-2	.	TGTGCCATCACCCCGGGGGACCAGGGCTACACCTTC	CAITPGDQGYTF
.	TRBV4-2	TRBJ2-3	.	TGTGCCAGCAGCCAAGATCTGGGGCAGAGTAAGCAGTATTTT	CASSQDLGQSKQYF
.	TRBV24-1	TRBJ1-1	.	TGTGCCACCAGTGATCCGGGGGTCCGGGTGGGTGAAGCTTTCTTT	CATSDPGVRVGEAFF
.	TRBV5-3	TRBJ2-7	.	TGTGCCAGAAGCTTGGTATCCTTGGGTCCCTACGAGCAGTACTTC	CARSLVSLGPYEQYF
.	TRBV9	TRBJ2-6	.	TGTGCCAGCGCAAGGACAAATGGGGCCAACGTCCTGACTTTC	CASARTNGANVLTF
.	TRBV2	TRBJ2-1	TRBD1	TGTGCCAGCAGTGGGGACAGGCGCCTTAATGAGCAGTTCTTC	CASSGDRRLNEQFF
.	TRBV5-5	TRBJ2-1	.	TGTGCCAGCAGCCAGAATACTTGGAATGAGCAGTTCTTC	CASSQNTWNEQFF
.	TRBV28	TRBJ1-3	TRBD1	TGTGCCAGCAGTCGTATGACAGGGCCTGGAAACACCATATATTTT	CASSRMTGPGNTIYF
.	TRBV3-1/TRBV3-2	TRBJ1-2	.	TGTGCCAGCAGCCCCGGGGACCGCCGGACGGGCTACACCTTC	CASSPGDRRTGYTF
.	TRBV15	TRBJ2-1	TRBD1	TGTGCCACCAGCCAAGACAGGGCGGACAATGAGCAGTTCTTC	CATSQDRADNEQFF
.	TRBV18	TRBJ1-1	.	TGTGCCAGCTCACGAGACCCGAACACTGAAGCTTTCTTT	CASSRDPNTEAFF
once	TRBV19	TRBJ2-5	TRBD1	TGTGCCAGTAGGGGGTCGAACAGGGGGACTTTTACCCAGTACTTC	CASRGSNRGTFTQYF
.	TRBV5-1	TRBJ1-2	.	TGCGCCAGCAGCCCGCAGGGGACCTATGGCTACACCTTC	CASSPQGTYGYTF
.	TRBV19	TRBJ1-5	TRBD1	TGTGCCACCAAACCGACAGGGCGACATCAGCCCCAGCATTTT	CATKPTGRHQPQHF
few	TRBV19	TRBJ1-4	.	TGTGCCAGTACCTCCAAGAGGCTTGAAACTAATGAAAAACTGTTTTTT	CASTSKRLETNEKLFF
.	TRBV28	TRBJ1-2	.	TGTGCCAGCGGGGCAGGCTGGCATGGCTACACCTTC	CASGAGWHGYTF
.	TRBV7-3	TRBJ1-2	.	TGTGCCAGCAGCTTAACTGGGGACCGCGGCTACACCTTC	CASSLTGDRGYTF
once	TRBV5-5	TRBJ1-1	.	TGTGCCAGCAGTTTCCCGGATTCCGTTGAAGCTTTCTTT	CASSFPDSVEAFF
.	TRBV5-5	TRBJ1-1	.	TGTGCCAGCAGCTTGCCGGGGTGGGGACGAGAAACTGAAGCTTTCTTT	CASSLPGWGRETEAFF
.	TRBV29-1	TRBJ1-2	TRBD1	TGCAGCGTTGGGGAGGGGGCCTTTGGCTACACCTTC	CSVGEGAFGYTF
.	TRBV11-2	TRBJ1-2	.	TGTGCCAGCAGCTTTTCTCGCAGGGGACTTGGCTACACCTTC	CASSFSRRGLGYTF
.	TRBV6-2/TRBV6-3	TRBJ1-5	.	TGTGCCAGCAGTTACGGGAGGAACAATCAGCCCCAGCATTTT	CASSYGRNNQPQHF
.	TRBV25-1	TRBJ1-1	.	TGTGCCAGCAGATGGGGGGGCGGCGCTGAAGCTTTCTTT	CASRWGGGAEAFF
.	TRBV5-1	TRBJ1-4	.	TGCGCCAGCAGCGACGGGGGACCCGAGAGTGAAAAACTGTTTTTT	CASSDGGPESEKLFF
.	TRBV7-2	TRBJ1-4	TRBD1	TGTGCCAGCAGCTTACCAGGGACAGAAGGACTGTTTTTT	CASSLPGTEGLFF
.	TRBV2	TRBJ2-2	.	TGTGCCAGCAGGGTAGGCCTGAACACCGGGGAGCTGTTTTTT	CASRVGLNTGELFF
.	TRBV23-1	TRBJ2-7	TRBD1	TGCGCCAGCAGTCAGTACGGGACAGAACAGGATGCGTACTTC	CASSQYGTEQDAYF
.	TRBV6-2/TRBV6-3	TRBJ2-1	.	TGTGCCAGCAGTTCTGGGGGAAACAATGAGCAGTTCTTC	CASSSGGNNEQFF